These 28 T cell receptor beta chains were all obtained from the same sample, sequenced in a study of CD8+ T cells in alopecia areata. The treatment: oral pan-JAK inhibitor, 5-10 mg twice daily. cDNA prepared by RNA extraction and subsequent reverse transcription served as the template for sequencing. The repertoire was sequenced with immunoSEQ multiplex PCR; TCRdb's copy has only in-frame clones and lacks some. This table has roughly 150,000 clones, nearly 55% appearing once. The sequences come from CD8+ T cells sorted from blood, collected at week 4, from a patient treated with tofacitinib. These receptors all stem from a human donor with alopecia areata.

This clone was recorded once. The chain links TRBV6-4 to TRBJ1-2; D might be TRBD1 (5 bases). The ends were cut back, 3 bases at V and 6 bases at J, with 11 bases in the middle. Germline CDR1 and CDR2: MRHNA and SNTAGT. This CDR3 has 13 amino acids. In DNA, the CDR3 is TGTGCCAGCAGTGATGCGCGGGGGAATGGCTACACCTTC. Its protein product is CASSDARGNGYTF.

The chain is built from TRBV6-6 and TRBJ1-5; TRBD1 aligns across 10 bases. This CDR3 has 16 residues. The V gene's germline CDR1 is MNHNY and CDR2 SVGAGI (reference sequence). V was pared by 6 bases and J by 8 bases, with 13 bases of the junction left unmatched. CDR3 in DNA: TGTGCCAGCAGACCTCGGGACAGGGGTAAAGTGGAGCCCCAGCATTTT. Amino acid sequence: CASRPRDRGKVEPQHF.

This clone was found a few times. The chain recombines TRBV29-1 with TRBJ2-7; no reliable D call. Trimming took off 6 bases at V and 2 bases at J, with 11 bases between the two ends. In germline, CDR1 is SQVTM, CDR2 ANQGSEA. The length of the CDR3 is 12 residues. This chain's CDR3 is CSVMDGPYEQYF. The CDR3, as DNA: TGCAGCGTAATGGACGGGCCCTACGAGCAGTACTTC.

J is TRBJ2-3 and V is TRBV15; D is perhaps TRBD1 (6 bases). Germline values: CDR1 LNHNV, CDR2 YYDKDF (reference sequence). The CDR3 totals 17 residues. V was trimmed by 1 base and J by 2 bases, leaving 16 bases between them. The CDR3 region is CATSRVGDNPYTDTQYF. CDR3 nucleotide sequence: TGTGCCACCAGCAGAGTCGGGGACAACCCTTACACAGATACGCAGTATTTT.

The CDR3 loop reads CASSPVGGDYGYTF. In nucleotides, the CDR3 is TGTGCCAGCAGCCCCGTGGGAGGCGACTATGGCTACACCTTC. This sequence joins TRBV7-2 and TRBJ1-2; D is ambiguous. CDR1 SGHTA and CDR2 FQGNSA come from the germline V gene. The CDR3 covers 14 residues. Deletions cut 5 bases from V and 3 bases from J, with 13 bases between.

The chain is built from TRBV29-1 and TRBJ2-1; D unresolved. Trimming stripped 7 bases from V and 5 bases from J, with 9 bases between. The CDR3 is 11 residues long. Germline V gene lookup returns CDR1 SQVTM and CDR2 ANQGSEA. This chain's CDR3 is CSAFSNNEQFF. CDR3 sequence (DNA): TGCAGCGCTTTTAGTAACAATGAGCAGTTCTTC.

This rearrangement joins TRBV4-2 to TRBJ1-1; D remains unclear. The CDR3 is 13 residues long. The V gene's germline CDR1 is LGHNA and CDR2 YNFKEQ. V lost 1 base to trimming and J lost 5 bases, with 8 bases between them. The CDR3 region has the DNA TGTGCCAGCAGCCAAGGTTTAAGAACTGAAGCTTTCTTT. Protein: CASSQGLRTEAFF.

This chain connects TRBV15 to TRBJ2-1; D is perhaps TRBD2 (5 bases). The CDR3 consists of 11 residues. Trimming removed 6 bases from V and 6 bases from J, with 6 bases in between. The germline V gene has CDR1 LNHNV and CDR2 YYDKDF (reference sequence). The CDR3 here is CATSGGNEQFF. The CDR3 DNA reads as TGTGCCACCAGTGGAGGCAATGAGCAGTTCTTC.

This chain links TRBV9 with TRBJ1-2; tentative D call: TRBD1 (5 bases). Germline lookup yields CDR1 SGDLS and CDR2 YYNGEE. Trimming left V 2 bases short and J 8 bases short, with 19 bases between. This CDR3 is built from 15 residues. CDR3 sequence reads: CASSVGAGQGKGYTF. The CDR3 DNA follows: TGTGCCAGCAGCGTCGGGGCAGGGCAAGGAAAGGGCTACACCTTC.

Only a few counts were recorded for this clone. The V gene is TRBV23-1, the J gene TRBJ1-1; D might be TRBD1 (5 bases). TRBV23-1 is designated an ORF whose function remains uncertain. V was cut by 5 bases and J by 0 bases, with 13 bases left in between. The CDR3 is made up of 15 amino acids. CDR3 protein: CASSDSQKMNTEAFF. In DNA, the CDR3 is TGCGCCAGCAGTGACAGCCAGAAAATGAACACTGAAGCTTTCTTT.

The rearrangement links TRBV2 to TRBJ2-3; D remains unclear. The CDR3 spans 12 residues. Germline V CDR1 and CDR2: SNHLY, FYNNEI. Trimming shortened V by 7 bases and J by 5 bases, and 10 bases separated the two germline ends. The CDR3 DNA sequence: TGTGCCAGCACTCTCGACGGAGATACGCAGTATTTT. Translated: CASTLDGDTQYF.

The V gene is TRBV27, the J gene TRBJ1-1, with unresolved D. CDR1 MNHEY and CDR2 SMNVEV come from the germline V gene (reference sequence). The CDR3 is 13 residues long. Trimming shortened V by 2 bases and J by 1 base, and 5 bases separated the two germline ends. The CDR3 protein is CASSLDWNTEAFF. CDR3 sequence (DNA): TGTGCCAGCAGTTTAGATTGGAACACTGAAGCTTTCTTT.

The chain recombines TRBV5-1 with TRBJ2-7; 8 bases map to TRBD1. The CDR3 runs 15 residues. CDR1 and CDR2 (germline): SGHRS, YFSETQ. V was pared by 2 bases and J by 4 bases, with 8 bases of the junction left unmatched. The CDR3 region has the DNA TGCGCCAGCAGCTTCGGCCAGGGGGCGGGGTACGAGCAGTACTTC. Translation gives CASSFGQGAGYEQYF. Full variable domain (missing parts from reference TRBV5-1 and TRBJ2-7): KAGVTQTPRYLIKTRGQQVTLSCSPISGHRSVSWYQQTPGQGLQFLFEYFSETQRNKGNFPGRFSGRQFSNSRSEMNVSTLELGDSALYLCASSFGQGAGYEQYFGPGTRLTVT.

This rearrangement joins TRBV29-1 to TRBJ2-3; D remains unclear. This CDR3 is built from 16 residues. Between the trimmed V and J ends, which lost 1 base and 0 bases, there was a span of 14 bases. Germline V lookup: CDR1 SQVTM, CDR2 ANQGSEA. The CDR3 sequence is CSVEAPAATSTDTQYF. The CDR3, as DNA: TGCAGCGTTGAAGCGCCGGCCGCGACTAGCACAGATACGCAGTATTTT.

This clone has more than one count but fewer than ten. The genes are TRBV29-1 and TRBJ2-1; 12 bases fit TRBD2. Germline V gene lookup returns CDR1 SQVTM and CDR2 ANQGSEA. The V and J ends lost 4 bases and 9 bases, in that order; junction bases with no gene match: 7. The CDR3 has 14 residues. CDR3 coding DNA: TGCAGCGTTGTATTGACTAGCGGGGGAGGTGAGCAGTTCTTC. This gives the protein CSVVLTSGGGEQFF.

This clone was observed a few times. V and J are TRBV4-3 and TRBJ2-7; no reliable D call. The CDR3 contains 13 residues. Trimming cost V 4 bases and J 0 bases, with 7 bases left between them. The V gene's germline CDR1 is LGHNA and CDR2 YSLEER. This CDR3 reads CASSPDGSYEQYF. Here the CDR3 DNA reads TGCGCCAGCAGCCCGGATGGCTCCTACGAGCAGTACTTC.

This clone appeared a few times. The chain employs TRBV4-3 and TRBJ2-3, with D possibly being TRBD1 (5 bases). The V gene lost 2 bases and the J gene lost 0 bases, with 15 bases spanning the gap. The CDR3 has 17 amino acids. CDR1 and CDR2 (germline): LGHNA, YSLEER. The CDR3 nucleotides are TGCGCCAGCAGCCAATCCTCGGCGCAGGGAAGCACAGATACGCAGTATTTT. Translated, it gives CASSQSSAQGSTDTQYF.

V gene TRBV27 combines with J gene TRBJ1-1; D is possibly TRBD1 (5 bases). CDR3 length: 14 residues. CDR1 is MNHEY, CDR2 SMNVEV, per germline (reference sequence). V dropped 3 bases and J dropped 4 bases, with 12 bases sitting between them. CDR3 sequence reads: CASSLRGLGTEAFF. As DNA, the CDR3 is TGTGCCAGCAGTTTGCGGGGACTGGGCACTGAAGCTTTCTTT.

J is TRBJ2-5 and V is TRBV27; 9 positions agree with TRBD1. V lost 6 bases to trimming and J lost 5 bases; unmatched junction nucleotides: 7. Germline-derived CDR1 and CDR2 are MNHEY and SMNVEV (reference sequence). CDR3 size: 14 residues. The CDR3 bases are TGTGCCAGCAGCCTACAGGGGGCCAGGGAGACCCAGTACTTC. Its protein product is CASSLQGARETQYF.

The V gene is TRBV27, the J gene TRBJ1-1; perhaps TRBD1 as D (6 bases). Between the trimmed V and J ends, which lost 5 bases and 5 bases, there was a span of 15 bases. Germline CDR1 is MNHEY and CDR2 is SMNVEV (reference sequence). This CDR3 comprises 14 residues. In DNA, the CDR3 is TGTGCCAGCAGTCGCGCCAGGGGCGGGACTGAAGCTTTCTTT. Its protein product is CASSRARGGTEAFF.

J is TRBJ2-1 and V is TRBV27; TRBD2 agrees at 12 bases. Trimming removed 4 bases from V and 8 bases from J; junction bases left unmatched: 6. The CDR3 covers 15 residues. Germline CDR1 and CDR2: MNHEY and SMNVEV (reference sequence). The CDR3 spells CASSSLAGGRDEQFF. The CDR3 DNA reads TGTGCCAGCAGTTCACTAGCGGGGGGCCGGGATGAGCAGTTCTTC.

This chain connects TRBV5-6 to TRBJ2-1; no clear D gene. Between the trimmed V and J ends, which lost 4 bases and 8 bases, there was a span of 13 bases. The CDR3 has 13 amino acids. Germline assignment: CDR1 SGHDT and CDR2 YYEEEE. The CDR3 coding sequence is TGTGCCAGCAGCACGGCCAGACTCGATGAGCAGTTCTTC. It translates to CASSTARLDEQFF.

This clone has just a few counts. V and J are TRBV2 and TRBJ2-5; unclear D gene. The CDR3 sequence is 12 residues long. The germline V gene has CDR1 SNHLY and CDR2 FYNNEI. V was cut by 11 bases and J by 3 bases, with 13 bases left in between. The CDR3 DNA is TGTGCCCCTAGGGCACCCGAAGAGACCCAGTACTTC. The encoded protein is CAPRAPEETQYF.

The CDR3 loop reads CASSLRAGLSPLHF. The CDR3 DNA reads TGTGCCAGCAGCCTCCGGGCGGGGCTTTCACCCCTCCACTTT. The chain uses TRBV7-3 and TRBJ1-6; D may be TRBD1 (5 bases). This CDR3 spans 14 amino acids. V was clipped by 5 bases and J by 9 bases, with 14 bases between them. Germline assignment: CDR1 SGHTA and CDR2 FQGTGA.

This clone has just one count. V usage is TRBV11-2 and J usage is TRBJ2-2, with 8 bases aligning to TRBD1. The length of the CDR3 is 16 residues. Trimming removed 1 base from V and 2 bases from J; junction bases left unmatched: 3. CDR1 is SGHAT and CDR2 is FQNNGV in the germline V gene. The chain's CDR3 is CASSLVGTGNTGELFF. In nucleotides, the CDR3 is TGTGCCAGCAGCTTAGTTGGGACAGGTAACACCGGGGAGCTGTTTTTT.

CDR3 DNA sequence: TGTGCCAGCTGGACTAGCACAGATACGCAGTATTTT. Protein: CASWTSTDTQYF. The rearrangement joins TRBV27 to TRBJ2-3; D possibly corresponds to TRBD2 (5 bases). This CDR3 has 12 residues. Looked up from germline, CDR1 is MNHEY and CDR2 is SMNVEV (reference sequence). V was shortened by 8 bases and J by 0 bases, with 6 bases between the two germline ends.

This clone was seen only a few times. This sequence joins TRBV19 and TRBJ2-2; 7 bases match TRBD2. Trimming cost V 7 bases and J 3 bases; bases outside gene matches: 2. This CDR3 is built from 13 residues. CDR1 is LNHDA and CDR2 is SQIVND in the germline V gene (reference sequence). The CDR3 loop is CASNGGDTGELFF. The CDR3 region has the DNA TGTGCCAGTAATGGGGGGGACACCGGGGAGCTGTTTTTT.

The rearrangement joins TRBV14 to TRBJ2-5; D is tentatively TRBD1 or TRBD2 (5 bases each). Germline V gene lookup returns CDR1 SGHDN and CDR2 FVKESK. This CDR3 region has 15 residues. Trimming stripped 1 base from V and 1 base from J, with 10 bases between. The CDR3 nucleotides are TGTGCCAGCAGCCAAGGGGGACGGACCCAAGAGACCCAGTACTTC. Translated: CASSQGGRTQETQYF.